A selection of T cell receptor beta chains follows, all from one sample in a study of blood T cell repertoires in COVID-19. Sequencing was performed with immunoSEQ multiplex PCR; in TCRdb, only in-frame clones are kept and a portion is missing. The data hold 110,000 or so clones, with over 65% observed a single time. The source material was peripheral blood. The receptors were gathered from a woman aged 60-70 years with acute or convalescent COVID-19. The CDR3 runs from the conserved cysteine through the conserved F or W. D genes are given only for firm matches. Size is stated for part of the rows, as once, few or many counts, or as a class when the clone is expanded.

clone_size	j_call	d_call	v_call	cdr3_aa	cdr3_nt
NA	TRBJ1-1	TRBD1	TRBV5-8	CASSFEGAALFLF	TGTGCCAGCAGCTTTGAGGGGGCGGCCCTTTTCCTCTTT
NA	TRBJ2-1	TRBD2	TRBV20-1	CSASVLAGIYNEQFF	TGCAGTGCTAGTGTCCTAGCGGGGATTTACAATGAGCAGTTCTTC
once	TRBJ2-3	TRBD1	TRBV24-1	CATSDSGTGRSTDTQYF	TGTGCCACCAGTGACTCCGGGACAGGGCGGTCGACAGATACGCAGTATTTT
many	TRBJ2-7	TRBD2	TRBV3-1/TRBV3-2	CASSQTSGRALSATYEQYF	TGTGCCAGCAGCCAAACTAGCGGGAGGGCCCTCAGCGCTACCTACGAGCAGTACTTC
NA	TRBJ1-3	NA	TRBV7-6	CASSLSPPGISGNTIYF	TGTGCCAGCAGCTTATCCCCCCCGGGTATCTCTGGAAACACCATATATTTT
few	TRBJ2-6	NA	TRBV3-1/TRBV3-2	CASSQTSGANVLTF	TGTGCCAGCAGCCAAACTTCTGGGGCCAACGTCCTGACTTTC
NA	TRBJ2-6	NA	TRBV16	CASSPRQSVSGANVLTF	TGTGCCAGCAGCCCCAGGCAGTCTGTCTCTGGGGCCAACGTCCTGACTTTC
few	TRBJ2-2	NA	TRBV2	CASRQTVEGELFF	TGTGCCAGCAGGCAGACAGTCGAAGGGGAGCTGTTTTTT
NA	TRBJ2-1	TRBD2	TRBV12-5	CASGLGTSSSNEQFF	TGTGCTAGTGGTTTGGGGACTAGCTCGTCGAATGAGCAGTTCTTC
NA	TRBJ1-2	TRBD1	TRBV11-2	CASSPLGPGGYGYTF	TGTGCCAGCAGCCCCCTCGGCCCAGGGGGGTATGGCTACACCTTC
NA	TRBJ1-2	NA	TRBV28	CASSFPGKGYGYTF	TGTGCCAGCAGTTTCCCAGGGAAGGGATATGGCTACACCTTC
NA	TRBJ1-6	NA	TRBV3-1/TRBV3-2	CASSQRTPGSSPLHF	TGTGCCAGCAGCCAGAGGACACCCGGGAGTTCACCCCTCCACTTT
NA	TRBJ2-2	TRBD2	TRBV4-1	CASSPPGAGGLELFF	TGCGCCAGCAGCCCCCCGGGTGCGGGGGGACTGGAGCTGTTTTTT
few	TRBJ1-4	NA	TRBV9	CASSVEAGPGEKLFF	TGTGCCAGCAGCGTAGAGGCGGGGCCAGGTGAAAAACTGTTTTTT
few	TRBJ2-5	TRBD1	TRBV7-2	CASSADRGQETQYF	TGTGCCAGCAGCGCCGACAGGGGACAAGAGACCCAGTACTTC
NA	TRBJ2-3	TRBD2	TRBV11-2	CASSRTGTSGGVTDTQYF	TGTGCCAGCAGCCGGACCGGGACTAGCGGGGGAGTCACAGATACGCAGTATTTT
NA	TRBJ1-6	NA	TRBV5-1	CASSLAGPGQSNSPLHF	TGCGCCAGCAGCTTGGCCGGACCGGGACAAAGTAATTCACCCCTCCACTTT
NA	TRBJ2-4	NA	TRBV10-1	CASSGVSKNIQYF	TGCGCCAGCAGCGGAGTTTCAAAAAACATTCAGTACTTC
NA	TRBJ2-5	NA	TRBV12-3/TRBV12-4	CASSPYRVETQYF	TGTGCCAGCAGCCCATACAGGGTTGAGACCCAGTACTTC
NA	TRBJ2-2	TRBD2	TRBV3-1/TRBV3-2	CASSPGLAGTGELFF	TGTGCCAGCAGCCCGGGACTAGCGGGGACCGGGGAGCTGTTTTTT
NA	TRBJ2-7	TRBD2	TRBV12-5	CAMLIVREVRDEQYF	TGTGCTATGCTAATTGTGCGGGAGGTTAGGGACGAGCAGTACTTC
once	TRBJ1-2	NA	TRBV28	CASGLWGYTF	TGTGCCAGCGGCCTGTGGGGCTACACCTTC
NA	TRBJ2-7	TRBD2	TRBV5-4	CASSLAGGTLYEQYF	TGTGCCAGCAGCTTGGCCGGGGGGACCCTCTACGAGCAGTACTTC
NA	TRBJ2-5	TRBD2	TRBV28	CASQIAGQETQYF	TGTGCCAGCCAAATAGCGGGGCAGGAGACCCAGTACTTC
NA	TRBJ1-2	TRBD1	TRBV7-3	CASSAPGQEDYGYTF	TGTGCCAGCAGCGCACCGGGACAGGAGGATTATGGCTACACCTTC
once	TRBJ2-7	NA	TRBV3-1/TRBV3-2	CASSPGDLTYYEQYF	TGTGCCAGCAGCCCGGGTGATCTGACGTACTACGAGCAGTACTTC
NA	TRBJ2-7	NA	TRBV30	CAWSRQGLYEQYF	TGTGCCTGGAGTAGGCAGGGATTGTACGAGCAGTACTTC
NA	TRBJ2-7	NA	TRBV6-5	CASSSSYRDSYEQYF	TGTGCCAGCAGTTCATCCTACAGGGACTCCTACGAGCAGTACTTC
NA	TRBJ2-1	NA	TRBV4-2	CASSQEWTGGQFF	TGTGCCAGCAGCCAAGAATGGACCGGAGGGCAGTTCTTC
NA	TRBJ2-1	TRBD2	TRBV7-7	CASSLDGGLAAYNEQFF	TGTGCTAGCAGCTTAGATGGCGGACTAGCGGCCTACAATGAGCAGTTCTTC
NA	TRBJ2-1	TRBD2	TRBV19	CASSTEGTSGRGEQFF	TGTGCCAGTAGTACCGAGGGGACTAGCGGGAGGGGTGAGCAGTTCTTC
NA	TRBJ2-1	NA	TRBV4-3	CASSQDRGLFYNEQFF	TGCGCCAGCAGCCAAGATCGAGGGCTTTTTTACAATGAGCAGTTCTTC
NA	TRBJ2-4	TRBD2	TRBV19	CAVRQAGGQNIQYF	TGTGCCGTTAGACAAGCGGGGGGTCAAAACATTCAGTACTTC
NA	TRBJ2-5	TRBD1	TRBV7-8	CASSAGTGRTQYF	TGTGCCAGCAGCGCCGGGACAGGGAGGACCCAGTACTTC
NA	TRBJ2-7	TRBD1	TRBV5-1	CASSMTGDRIYEQYF	TGCGCCAGCAGCATGACAGGGGATCGTATCTACGAGCAGTACTTC
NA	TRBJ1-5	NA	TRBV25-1	CASSDGGGWSNQPQHF	TGTGCCAGCAGTGACGGGGGGGGCTGGAGCAATCAGCCCCAGCATTTT
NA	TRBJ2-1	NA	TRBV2	CASSDFGENEQFF	TGTGCCAGCAGTGACTTCGGAGAAAATGAGCAGTTCTTC
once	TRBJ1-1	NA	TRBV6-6	CASSALLNTEAFF	TGTGCCAGCAGCGCGCTTTTGAACACTGAAGCTTTCTTT
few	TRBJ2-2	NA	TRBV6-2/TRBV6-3	CASSYGGTRGPGELFF	TGTGCCAGCAGTTATGGGGGGACGAGGGGACCCGGGGAGCTGTTTTTT
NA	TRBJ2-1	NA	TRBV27	CAASSPRGGNEQFF	TGTGCGGCCTCTAGCCCAAGGGGGGGCAATGAGCAGTTCTTC
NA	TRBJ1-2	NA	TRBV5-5	CASSLLFSYGYTF	TGTGCCAGCAGCTTGTTGTTCTCCTATGGCTACACCTTC
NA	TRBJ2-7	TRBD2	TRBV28	CASSRPAGLKYEQYF	TGTGCCAGCAGTCGACCAGCGGGACTAAAATACGAGCAGTACTTC
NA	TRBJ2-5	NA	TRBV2	CASSIEGGQYF	TGTGCCAGCAGTATAGAAGGGGGCCAGTACTTC
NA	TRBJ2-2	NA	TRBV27	CASRTQAIRGSKAGELFF	TGTGCCAGCCGAACCCAGGCGATCAGGGGTAGCAAAGCCGGGGAGCTGTTTTTT
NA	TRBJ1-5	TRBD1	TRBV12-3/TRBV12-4	CASSLTGFQPQHF	TGTGCCAGCAGTTTGACAGGGTTTCAGCCCCAGCATTTT
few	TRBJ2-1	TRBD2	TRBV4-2	CASSQRLAGGSDEQFF	TGTGCCAGCAGCCAACGACTAGCGGGGGGGTCGGATGAGCAGTTCTTC
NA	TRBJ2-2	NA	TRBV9	CASSGRGPSTGELFF	TGTGCCAGCAGCGGGCGGGGGCCGAGCACCGGGGAGCTGTTTTTT
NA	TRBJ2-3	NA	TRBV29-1	CSVHGWEGVTDTQYF	TGCAGCGTCCACGGGTGGGAGGGGGTAACAGATACGCAGTATTTT
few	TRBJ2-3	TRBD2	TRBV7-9	CASSFGAGGGTDTQYF	TGTGCCAGCAGCTTCGGGGCGGGAGGTGGGACAGATACGCAGTATTTT
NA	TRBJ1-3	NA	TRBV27	CASKPGSRPGNTIYF	TGTGCCAGCAAACCGGGGTCGAGGCCTGGAAACACCATATATTTT
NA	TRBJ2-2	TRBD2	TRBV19	CASSRTSGRPGELFF	TGTGCCAGTAGTCGGACTAGCGGGAGGCCCGGGGAGCTGTTTTTT
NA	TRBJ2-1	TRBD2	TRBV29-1	CSVEDRGTSGTHEQFF	TGCAGCGTTGAAGATCGAGGGACTAGCGGGACGCATGAGCAGTTCTTC
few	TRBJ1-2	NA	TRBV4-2	CASSQDQIANYGYTF	TGTGCCAGCAGCCAAGATCAGATTGCTAACTATGGCTACACCTTC
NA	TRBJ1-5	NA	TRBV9	CASSVASVSNQPQHF	TGTGCCAGCAGCGTAGCTTCGGTTAGCAATCAGCCCCAGCATTTT
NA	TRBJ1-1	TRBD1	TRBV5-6	CASSARTGVATEAFF	TGTGCCAGCAGCGCGAGGACAGGGGTGGCCACTGAAGCTTTCTTT